This T cell receptor (beta chain) was sequenced in a study of technical replicates of blood from several donors. This table comes from immunoSEQ multiplex PCR, and its TCRdb copy is limited to in-frame clones, with some not included. The sample has approximately 70,000 clones, 95% to 97% seen once. Germline CDR1 and CDR2: SGHTA and FQGNSA. The V and J ends lost 1 base and 5 bases, in that order; junction bases with no gene match: 10. The CDR3 is made up of 18 amino acids. The sample taken for sequencing was T cells isolated from PBMCs. The origin of this receptor is a human donor in good health. The chain joins TRBV7-2 to TRBJ2-2; 10 bases line up with TRBD2. In nucleotides, the CDR3 is TGTGCCAGCAGCTTAGGTTGGCTAGCGGGAGAAGATACCGGGGAGCTGTTTTTT. Translating gives CASSLGWLAGEDTGELFF.